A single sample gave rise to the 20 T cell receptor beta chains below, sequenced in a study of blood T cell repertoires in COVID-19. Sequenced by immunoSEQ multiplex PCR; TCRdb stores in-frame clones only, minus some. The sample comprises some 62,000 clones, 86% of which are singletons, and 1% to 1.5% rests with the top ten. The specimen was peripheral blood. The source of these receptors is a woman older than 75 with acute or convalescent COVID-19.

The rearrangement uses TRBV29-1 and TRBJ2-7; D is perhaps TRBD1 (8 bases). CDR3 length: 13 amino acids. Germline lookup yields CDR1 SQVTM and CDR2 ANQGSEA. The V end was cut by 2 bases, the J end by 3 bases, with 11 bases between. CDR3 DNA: TGCAGCGTTGAAACAGGGGGGGTCTACGAGCAGTACTTC. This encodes CSVETGGVYEQYF.

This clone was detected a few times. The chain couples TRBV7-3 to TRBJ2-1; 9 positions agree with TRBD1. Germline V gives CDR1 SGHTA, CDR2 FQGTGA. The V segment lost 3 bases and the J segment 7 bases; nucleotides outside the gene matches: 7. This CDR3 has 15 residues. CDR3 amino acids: CASSFENRGQNEQFF. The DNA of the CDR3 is TGTGCCAGCAGCTTCGAAAACAGGGGGCAGAATGAGCAGTTCTTC.

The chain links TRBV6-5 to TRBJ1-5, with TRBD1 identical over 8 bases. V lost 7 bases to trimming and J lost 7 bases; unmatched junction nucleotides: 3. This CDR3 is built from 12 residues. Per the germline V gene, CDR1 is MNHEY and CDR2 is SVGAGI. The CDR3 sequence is CASTTGGQPQHF. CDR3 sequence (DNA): TGTGCCAGCACCACAGGGGGACAGCCCCAGCATTTT.

The CDR3 DNA follows: TGTGCCAGCAGCTCCGGGACAGGGGAAATCTATGGCTACACCTTC. As protein: CASSSGTGEIYGYTF. The chain has TRBV5-4 and TRBJ1-2, with TRBD1 matching over 10 bases. The CDR3 length is 15 residues. The germline V gene has CDR1 SGHNT and CDR2 YYREEE (reference sequence). V was clipped by 3 bases and J by 4 bases; unmatched bases: 6.

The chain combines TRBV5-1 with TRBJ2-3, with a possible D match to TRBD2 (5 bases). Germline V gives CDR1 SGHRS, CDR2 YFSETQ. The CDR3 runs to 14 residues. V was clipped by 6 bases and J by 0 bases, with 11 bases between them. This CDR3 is CASNAGPSTDTQYF. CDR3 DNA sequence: TGCGCCAGCAACGCGGGCCCTAGCACAGATACGCAGTATTTT.

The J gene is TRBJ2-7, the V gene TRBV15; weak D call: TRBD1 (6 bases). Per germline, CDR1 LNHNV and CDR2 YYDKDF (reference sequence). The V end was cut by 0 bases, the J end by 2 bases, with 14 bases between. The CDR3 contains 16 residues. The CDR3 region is CATSRDVGQLPYEQYF. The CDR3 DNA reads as TGTGCCACCAGCAGAGATGTAGGACAGCTACCCTACGAGCAGTACTTC.

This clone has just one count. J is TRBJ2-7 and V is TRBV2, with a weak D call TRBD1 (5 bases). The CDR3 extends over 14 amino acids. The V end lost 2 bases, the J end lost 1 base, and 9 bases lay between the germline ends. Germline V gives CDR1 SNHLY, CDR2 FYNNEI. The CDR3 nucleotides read TGTGCCAGCAGTGAACAGGGCTTATCCTACGAGCAGTACTTC. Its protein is CASSEQGLSYEQYF.

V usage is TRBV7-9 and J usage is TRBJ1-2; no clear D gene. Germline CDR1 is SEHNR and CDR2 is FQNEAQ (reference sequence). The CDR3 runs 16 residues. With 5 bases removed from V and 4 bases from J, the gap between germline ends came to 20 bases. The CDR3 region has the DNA TGTGCCAGCAGCGGATCCCCCCCGGAGCAAAGCTATGGCTACACCTTC. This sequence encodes CASSGSPPEQSYGYTF.

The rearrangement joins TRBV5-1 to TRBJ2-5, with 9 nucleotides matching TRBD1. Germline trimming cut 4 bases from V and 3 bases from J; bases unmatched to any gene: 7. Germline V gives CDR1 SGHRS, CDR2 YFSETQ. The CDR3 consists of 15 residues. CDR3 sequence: CASSPQGAKEETQYF. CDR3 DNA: TGCGCCAGCAGCCCACAGGGGGCGAAGGAAGAGACCCAGTACTTC.

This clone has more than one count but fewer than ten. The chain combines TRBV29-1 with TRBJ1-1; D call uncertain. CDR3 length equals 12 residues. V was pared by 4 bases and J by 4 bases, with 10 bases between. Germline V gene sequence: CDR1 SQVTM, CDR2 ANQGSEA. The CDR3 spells CSVVLGFTEAFF. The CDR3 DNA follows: TGCAGCGTTGTGCTGGGCTTCACTGAAGCTTTCTTT.

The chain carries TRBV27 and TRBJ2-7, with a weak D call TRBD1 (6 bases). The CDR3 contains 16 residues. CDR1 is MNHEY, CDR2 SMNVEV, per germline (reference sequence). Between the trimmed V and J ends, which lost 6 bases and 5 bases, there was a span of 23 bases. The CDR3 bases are TGTGCCAGCAGCTCCCTAATTTTCAGGGGATATGACGAGCAGTACTTC. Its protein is CASSSLIFRGYDEQYF.

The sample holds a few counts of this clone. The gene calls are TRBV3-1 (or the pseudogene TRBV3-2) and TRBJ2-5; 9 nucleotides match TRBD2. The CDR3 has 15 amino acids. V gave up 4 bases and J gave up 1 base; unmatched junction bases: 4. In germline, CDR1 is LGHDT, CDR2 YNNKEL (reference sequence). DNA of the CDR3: TGTGCCAGCAGCCCCCGGACTAGCGTCCAAGAGACCCAGTACTTC. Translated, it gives CASSPRTSVQETQYF.

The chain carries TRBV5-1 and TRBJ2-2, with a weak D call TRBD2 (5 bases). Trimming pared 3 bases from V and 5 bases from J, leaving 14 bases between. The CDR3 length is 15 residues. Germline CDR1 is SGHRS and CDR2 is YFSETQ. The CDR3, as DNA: TGCGCCAGCAGCTCCGAGGGCCTTGAAACCGGGGAGCTGTTTTTT. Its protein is CASSSEGLETGELFF.

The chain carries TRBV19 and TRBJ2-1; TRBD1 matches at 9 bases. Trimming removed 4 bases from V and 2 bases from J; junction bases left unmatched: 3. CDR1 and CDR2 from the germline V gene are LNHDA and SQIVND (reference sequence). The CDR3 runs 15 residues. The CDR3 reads CASSTTGGAYNEQFF. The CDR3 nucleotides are TGTGCCAGTAGTACGACAGGGGGTGCCTACAATGAGCAGTTCTTC.

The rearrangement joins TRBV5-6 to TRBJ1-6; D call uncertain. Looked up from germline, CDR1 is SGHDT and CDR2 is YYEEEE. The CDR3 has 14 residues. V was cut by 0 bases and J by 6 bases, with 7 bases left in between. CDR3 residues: CASSLGQVNSPLHF. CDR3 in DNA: TGTGCCAGCAGCTTGGGGCAGGTTAATTCACCCCTCCACTTT.

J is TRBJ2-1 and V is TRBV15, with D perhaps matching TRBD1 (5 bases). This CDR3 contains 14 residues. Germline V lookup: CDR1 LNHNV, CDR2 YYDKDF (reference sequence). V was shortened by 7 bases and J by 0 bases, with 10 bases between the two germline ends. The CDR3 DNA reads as TGTGCCACCAAGACAGAGAGCTCCTACAATGAGCAGTTCTTC. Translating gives CATKTESSYNEQFF.

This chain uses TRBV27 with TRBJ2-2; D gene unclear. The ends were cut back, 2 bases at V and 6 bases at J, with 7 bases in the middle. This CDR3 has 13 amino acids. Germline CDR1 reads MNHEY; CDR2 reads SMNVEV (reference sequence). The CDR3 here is CASSLTVAGELFF. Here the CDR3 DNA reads TGTGCCAGCAGTTTAACGGTGGCCGGGGAGCTGTTTTTT.

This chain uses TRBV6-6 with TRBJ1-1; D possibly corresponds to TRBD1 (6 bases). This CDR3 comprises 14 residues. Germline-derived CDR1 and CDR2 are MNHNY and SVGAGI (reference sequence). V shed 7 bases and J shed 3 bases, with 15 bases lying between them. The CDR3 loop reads CASTQTGYDTEAFF. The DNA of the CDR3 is TGTGCCAGCACACAAACAGGGTATGACACTGAAGCTTTCTTT.

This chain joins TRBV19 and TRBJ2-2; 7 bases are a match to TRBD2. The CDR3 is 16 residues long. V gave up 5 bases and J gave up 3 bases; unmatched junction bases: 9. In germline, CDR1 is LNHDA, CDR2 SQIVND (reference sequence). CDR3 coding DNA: TGTGCCAGTAGTTCGACACGAGCGGGACACACCGGGGAGCTGTTTTTT. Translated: CASSSTRAGHTGELFF.

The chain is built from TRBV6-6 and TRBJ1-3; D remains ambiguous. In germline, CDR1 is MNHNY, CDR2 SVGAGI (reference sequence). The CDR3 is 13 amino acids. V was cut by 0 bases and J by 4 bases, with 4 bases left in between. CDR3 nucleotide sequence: TGTGCCAGCAGTTACTCGACAGGAAACACCATATATTTT. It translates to CASSYSTGNTIYF.